Below, 21 T cell receptor beta chains from the same sample are listed, as sequenced in a study of blood T cells in healthy people across ages. For the second PCR, which ran for about 7 to 11 cycles, a sample-barcoded 5' primer and a J-beta primer mix were used. TCRdb called the 5' RACE reads again in MiXCR, with one record for every CDR3 protein. Here the sample spans more than 650,000 distinct CDR3 sequences, 25% to 30% being singletons. The sample also formed part of further work on T cells of mothers and their children.

The sample comprised blood. These receptors were taken from a boy under 18 in good health.

This clonotype turned up a few times. The chain recombines TRBV5-1 with TRBJ2-5; D remains ambiguous. V lost 4 bases and J 1 base, leaving 11 bases between the germline ends. The CDR3 length is 14 residues. CDR1 SGHRS and CDR2 YFSETQ come from the germline V gene. This chain's CDR3 is CASSRKGIQETQYF. In DNA form, the CDR3 reads TGCGCCAGCAGCCGAAAAGGGATCCAAGAGACCCAGTACTTC.

The chain links TRBV5-1 to TRBJ2-5; D unclear. The CDR3 extends over 14 amino acids. Trimming pared 1 base from V and 1 base from J, leaving 8 bases between. Germline V gene sequence: CDR1 SGHRS, CDR2 YFSETQ. The CDR3: CASSLSETQETQYF. CDR3 DNA: TGCGCCAGCAGCTTGTCCGAGACCCAAGAGACCCAGTACTTC.

This clonotype was detected a few times. V is TRBV29-1 and J is TRBJ2-5, with D perhaps matching TRBD1 (5 bases). Germline V lookup: CDR1 SQVTM, CDR2 ANQGSEA. Deletions cut 1 base from V and 2 bases from J, with 14 bases between. This CDR3 contains 15 residues. For the CDR3, the DNA is TGCAGCGTTGAAGTTCCTGGCAGGGCACAAGAGACCCAGTACTTC. It yields the protein CSVEVPGRAQETQYF.

This clonotype was detected once. The chain combines TRBV5-5 with TRBJ2-7, with no clear D. Germline V CDR1 and CDR2: SGHKS, YYEKEE (reference sequence). There are 15 residues in the CDR3. V was clipped by 4 bases and J by 4 bases, with 18 bases between them. CDR3 loop: CASSPSAGLGYEQYF. The DNA of the CDR3 is TGTGCCAGCAGCCCATCGGCTGGGTTAGGGTACGAGCAGTACTTC.

This clonotype showed up just a few times. V gene TRBV19 combines with J gene TRBJ2-1; D not certain. The CDR3 is 11 residues long. Germline V lookup: CDR1 LNHDA, CDR2 SQIVND (reference sequence). Trimming removed 6 bases at V and 7 bases at J, with 7 bases between. This CDR3 is CASRAANEQFF. CDR3 DNA sequence: TGTGCCAGTAGGGCCGCGAATGAGCAGTTCTTC.

This clonotype was seen a handful of times. The gene calls are TRBV7-3 and TRBJ2-5; 11 bases are shared with TRBD2. The CDR3 extends over 15 amino acids. Germline values: CDR1 SGHTA, CDR2 FQGTGA. The V gene end was trimmed by 5 bases and the J gene end by 5 bases; junction bases not matched to a gene: 7. CDR3 sequence reads: CASSPGTSGSETQYF. Written as DNA, the CDR3 is TGTGCCAGCAGCCCAGGGACTAGCGGATCCGAGACCCAGTACTTC.

The chain uses TRBV29-1 and TRBJ2-1; D may match TRBD1 or TRBD2 (5 bases each). Trimming removed 4 bases at V and 6 bases at J, with 10 bases between. Germline assignment: CDR1 SQVTM and CDR2 ANQGSEA. This CDR3 region has 12 residues. The CDR3 bases are TGCAGCGTTGCAGGGACCTCCAATGAGCAGTTCTTC. Residues: CSVAGTSNEQFF.

The sample holds a few counts of this clonotype. The rearrangement uses TRBV6-2 or TRBV6-3 and TRBJ2-2; D is perhaps TRBD1 (6 bases). The germline V gene encodes CDR1 MNHEY and CDR2 SVGEGT. V was shortened by 2 bases and J by 4 bases, with 11 bases between the two germline ends. The CDR3 is 15 residues long. The CDR3: CASSYLLTGTGELFF. The CDR3 coding sequence is TGTGCCAGCAGTTACCTCCTGACAGGCACCGGGGAGCTGTTTTTT.

The genes are TRBV5-6 and TRBJ2-2, with a tentative D call TRBD1 (6 bases). There are 14 residues in the CDR3. V lost 3 bases and J 8 bases, leaving 14 bases between the germline ends. Germline values: CDR1 SGHDT, CDR2 YYEEEE. The CDR3 sequence: CASSSDDRHGELFF. In nucleotides, the CDR3 is TGTGCCAGCAGCTCAGATGACAGGCATGGGGAGCTGTTTTTT. Using reference TRBV5-6 and TRBJ2-2 for the parts outside the CDR3, the full variable domain is DAGVTQSPTHLIKTRGQQVTLRCSPKSGHDTVSWYQQALGQGPQFIFQYYEEEERQRGNFPDRFSGHQFPNYSSELNVNALLLGDSALYLCASSSDDRHGELFFGEGSRLTVL.

This clonotype showed up just a few times. The chain uses TRBV5-1 and TRBJ2-5, with a possible D match to TRBD1 (5 bases). V lost 4 bases and J lost 1, with 14 bases in between. CDR3 length equals 15 residues. Germline CDR1 SGHRS, CDR2 YFSETQ. CDR3 sequence reads: CASSPGAGSQETQYF. The CDR3 DNA follows: TGCGCCAGCAGCCCTGGGGCAGGGTCCCAAGAGACCCAGTACTTC.

In the case of this clonotype: At one end the junction does not follow the germline gene, possibly because of a read error. This chain joins TRBV11-2 and TRBJ2-1, with 7 positions matching TRBD1. This CDR3 comprises 15 residues. The germline gives CDR1 SGHAT, CDR2 FQNNGV. CDR3 in DNA: TGTGCCAGCAGCCCAAGACAGGGTCCCTACAGTGAGCAGTTCTTC. Its translation: CASSPRQGPYSEQFF. Filled out from reference TRBV11-2 and TRBJ2-1, the complete variable domain reads EAGVAQSPRYKIIEKRQSVAFWCNPISGHATLYWYQQILGQGPKLLIQFQNNGVVDDSQLPKDRFSAERLKGVDSTLKIQPAKLEDSAVYLCASSPRQGPYSEQFFGPGTRLTVL.

Only one count was recorded for this clonotype. This chain uses TRBV29-1 with TRBJ2-3; 8 nucleotides align to TRBD1. Trimming cost V 3 bases and J 4 bases; bases outside gene matches: 3. The germline gives CDR1 SQVTM, CDR2 ANQGSEA. This CDR3 has 13 amino acids. CDR3 in amino acids: CSVDDRGSDTQYF. In nucleotides, the CDR3 is TGCAGCGTTGATGACAGGGGTTCAGATACGCAGTATTTT.

This clonotype was recorded a few times. This chain uses TRBV28 with TRBJ2-5; possible D gene TRBD2, 6 bases. CDR3 length: 13 amino acids. Germline loops: CDR1 MDHEN, CDR2 SYDVKM. V lost 4 bases and J lost 11, with 17 bases in between. Here the CDR3 reads CASSWPRWGEQYF. The CDR3 DNA reads TGTGCCAGCAGTTGGCCCAGGTGGGGGGAGCAGTACTTC.

Comments on this clonotype: A read error is possible here, since a much larger clone lies one base away. The V and J genes are TRBV12-3 or TRBV12-4 and TRBJ2-3; 7 nucleotides agree with TRBD2. J lost 4 bases, V lost 3 bases, and 10 bases had no gene match. This CDR3 region has 16 residues. The CDR3 is CASSLGTGRAADTQYF. The CDR3 nucleotides are TGTGCCAGCAGTTTGGGGACGGGGAGGGCGGCAGATACGCAGTATTTT.

This chain connects TRBV2 to TRBJ2-6; D unclear. This CDR3 has 15 amino acids. V gave up 2 bases and J gave up 1 base, with 6 bases separating them. Germline CDR1 reads SNHLY; CDR2 reads FYNNEI. The CDR3 coding sequence is TGTGCCAGCAGTGAAACCAGTTCTGGGGCCAACGTCCTGACTTTC. Translating gives CASSETSSGANVLTF.

J is TRBJ1-4 and V is TRBV2, with 8 bases aligning to TRBD1. The CDR3 totals 14 residues. CDR1 and CDR2 from the germline V gene are SNHLY and FYNNEI. The V segment lost 7 bases and the J segment 8 bases; nucleotides outside the gene matches: 9. The DNA of the CDR3 is TGTGCCAGCACCGACGGCAGACAGGGGGAAAAACTGTTTTTT. As protein: CASTDGRQGEKLFF.

This clonotype was picked up a small number of times. This chain connects TRBV6-5 to TRBJ2-4, with TRBD2 as a possible D gene (6 bases). CDR3 length: 18 residues. Trimming shortened V by 0 bases and J by 3 bases, and 18 bases separated the two germline ends. From germline, CDR1 is MNHEY and CDR2 SVGAGI. The CDR3 DNA is TGTGCCAGCAGTTACTCGATCGAGGCAGGGCGGGACAAAAACATTCAGTACTTC. Amino acid sequence: CASSYSIEAGRDKNIQYF.

The V gene is TRBV7-9, the J gene TRBJ2-5; weak D call: TRBD2 (5 bases). The germline V gene encodes CDR1 SEHNR and CDR2 FQNEAQ (reference sequence). The V end was cut by 0 bases, the J end by 5 bases, with 10 bases between. This CDR3 is 14 amino acids long. The CDR3 DNA reads as TGTGCCAGCAGCTTAGCGGCTAGCTGGGAGACCCAGTACTTC. Translation gives CASSLAASWETQYF.

The chain employs TRBV28 and TRBJ2-5; 9 bases match TRBD1. The CDR3 length is 15 residues. Losses at the gene ends were 5 bases for V and 3 bases for J; bases not matched to a gene: 7. Germline CDR1 reads MDHEN; CDR2 reads SYDVKM. The CDR3 region is CASSVLGTGKETQYF. The CDR3, as DNA: TGTGCCAGCAGTGTTCTGGGGACAGGGAAAGAGACCCAGTACTTC.

V gene TRBV2 combines with J gene TRBJ1-4; D gene uncertain. The germline gives CDR1 SNHLY, CDR2 FYNNEI. The CDR3 consists of 14 residues. Trimming shortened V by 6 bases and J by 4 bases, and 12 bases separated the two germline ends. CDR3 in amino acids: CASRWTAFNEKLFF. CDR3 in DNA: TGTGCCAGCAGATGGACGGCTTTTAATGAAAAACTGTTTTTT.

This clonotype was seen more than once but under ten times. The chain joins TRBV20-1 to TRBJ2-5; D uncertain. Trimming removed 0 bases at V and 0 bases at J, with 17 bases between. Germline V gene lookup returns CDR1 DFQATT and CDR2 SNEGSKA (reference sequence). The CDR3 length is 17 residues. CDR3 nucleotide sequence: TGCAGTGCTAGAGATCTCGTTATGGGCAGCCACCAAGAGACCCAGTACTTC. Its protein is CSARDLVMGSHQETQYF.